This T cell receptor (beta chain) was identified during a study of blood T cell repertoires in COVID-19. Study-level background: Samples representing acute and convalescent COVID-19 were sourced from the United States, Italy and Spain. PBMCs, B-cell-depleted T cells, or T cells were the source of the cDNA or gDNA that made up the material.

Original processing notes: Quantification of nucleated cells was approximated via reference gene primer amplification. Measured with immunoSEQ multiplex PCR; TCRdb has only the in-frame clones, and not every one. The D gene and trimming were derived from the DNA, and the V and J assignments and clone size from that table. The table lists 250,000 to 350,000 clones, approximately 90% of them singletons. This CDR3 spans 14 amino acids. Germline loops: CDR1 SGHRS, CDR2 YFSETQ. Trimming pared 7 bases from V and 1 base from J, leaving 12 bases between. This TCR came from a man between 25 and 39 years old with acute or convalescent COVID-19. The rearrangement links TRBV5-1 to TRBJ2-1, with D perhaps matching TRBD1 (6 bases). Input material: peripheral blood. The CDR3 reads CASAYRDSYNEQFF. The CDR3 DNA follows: TGCGCCAGCGCTTACAGGGATTCCTACAATGAGCAGTTCTTC.